This TCR beta chain was documented in a study of cytomegalovirus exposure and HLA in healthy donors. The study's findings and limits: High specificity and sensitivity for cytomegalovirus status were reported for the classifier. Clusters of TCRs from the first cohort tended to co-occur in the 120 validation repertoires (as a later analysis found). Approximately 160 TCR beta chains were listed as cytomegalovirus-associated.

Method: immunoSEQ multiplex PCR; TCRdb's copy keeps in-frame clones and lacks some. The sample consists of under 150,000 clones, around 88% of them appearing once. The germline V and J ends were trimmed by 1 base and 2 bases, with 9 bases remaining between them. The CDR3 is made up of 14 amino acids. In germline, CDR1 is MGHRA, CDR2 YSYEKL. On this clone: Antigen specificity is unknown.

The clonotype originates from a woman under 30 in good health and CMV-seropositive. Sequencing input: PBMCs. The chain couples TRBV4-1 to TRBJ2-7; weak D call: TRBD2 (6 bases). The CDR3: CASSQAGLTYEQYF. The CDR3 DNA follows: TGCGCCAGCAGCCAAGCGGGACTTACCTACGAGCAGTACTTC.